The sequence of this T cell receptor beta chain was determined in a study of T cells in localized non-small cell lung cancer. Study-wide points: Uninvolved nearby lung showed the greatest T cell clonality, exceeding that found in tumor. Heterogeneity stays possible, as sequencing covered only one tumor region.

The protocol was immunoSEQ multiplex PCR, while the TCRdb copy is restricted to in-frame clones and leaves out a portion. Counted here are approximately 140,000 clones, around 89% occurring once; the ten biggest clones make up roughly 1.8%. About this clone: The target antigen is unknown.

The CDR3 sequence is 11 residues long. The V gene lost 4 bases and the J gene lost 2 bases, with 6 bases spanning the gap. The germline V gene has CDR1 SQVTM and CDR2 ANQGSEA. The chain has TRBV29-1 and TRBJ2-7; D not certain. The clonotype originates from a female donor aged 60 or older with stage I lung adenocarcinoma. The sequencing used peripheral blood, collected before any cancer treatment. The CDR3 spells CSVVTTYEQYF. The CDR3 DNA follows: TGCAGCGTTGTAACTACCTACGAGCAGTACTTC.